A single sample is the source of the 11 T cell receptor beta chains below, sequenced in a study of blood T cell repertoires in COVID-19. Data came from immunoSEQ multiplex PCR; TCRdb stores just in-frame clones and leaves some out. Of 86,000 or so clones listed, about nine tenths are singletons. Sequencing used peripheral blood. The receptors originated from a woman aged 50 to 60 in a cohort sampled during active COVID-19.

The rearrangement uses TRBV27 and TRBJ2-2; D unclear. V lost 2 bases and J 5 bases, leaving 9 bases between the germline ends. The CDR3 has 14 amino acids. Per the germline V gene, CDR1 is MNHEY and CDR2 is SMNVEV (reference sequence). CDR3 loop: CASSLIAETGELFF. The CDR3 region has the DNA TGTGCCAGCAGTTTAATAGCAGAGACCGGGGAGCTGTTTTTT.

J is TRBJ2-7 and V is TRBV6-4, with 10 bases matching TRBD1. The CDR3 sequence is 13 residues long. With V trimmed by 10 bases and J by 3 bases, 6 bases remained unmatched. Germline V CDR1 and CDR2: MRHNA, SNTAGT. Here the CDR3 reads CATSRDRGYEQYF. The CDR3 DNA is TGTGCCACCTCCCGGGACAGGGGCTACGAGCAGTACTTC.

By sample fraction, this clone is medium-sized. The V call is TRBV6-5, the J call TRBJ2-7; D remains unclear. This CDR3 spans 13 amino acids. Germline values: CDR1 MNHEY, CDR2 SVGAGI. Deletions cut 6 bases from V and 5 bases from J, with 14 bases between. CDR3 coding DNA: TGTGCCAGCAGCAACGTACCCGAGGACGAGCAGTACTTC. Its translation: CASSNVPEDEQYF.

As concerns this clone: The same CDR3 arises from other DNA sequences in this sample as well. This chain connects TRBV7-2 to TRBJ2-7, with D tentatively TRBD1 (6 bases). The length of the CDR3 is 15 residues. Germline CDR1 and CDR2: SGHTA and FQGNSA. The V end lost 0 bases, the J end lost 3 bases, and 12 bases lay between the germline ends. The CDR3, as DNA: TGTGCCAGCAGCTTAGCGGGTCAGGGGCTCTACGAGCAGTACTTC. Residues: CASSLAGQGLYEQYF.

This sequence joins TRBV5-4 and TRBJ1-3; TRBD1 is a possible D gene (6 bases). Germline V gene data show CDR1 as SGHNT and CDR2 as YYREEE (reference sequence). CDR3 length equals 14 residues. Trimming left V 3 bases short and J 4 bases short, with 11 bases between. The CDR3 is CASSSTGFGNTIYF. CDR3 in DNA: TGTGCCAGCAGCTCCACAGGGTTCGGAAACACCATATATTTT.

The gene calls are TRBV18 and TRBJ2-1, with 9 bases fitting TRBD2. The length of the CDR3 is 14 residues. Germline values: CDR1 KGHSH, CDR2 LQKENI. V gave up 4 bases and J gave up 5 bases; unmatched junction bases: 3. DNA of the CDR3: TGTGCCAGCTCACTGGCTAGCGGGAACAATGAGCAGTTCTTC. This codes for CASSLASGNNEQFF.

The J gene is TRBJ2-1, the V gene TRBV10-3; 7 nucleotides agree with TRBD1. With 2 bases clipped from V and 7 bases from J, the junction kept 2 bases outside the gene matches. CDR3 length: 13 residues. The germline gives CDR1 ENHRY, CDR2 SYGVKD. The CDR3 DNA reads TGTGCCATCAGTGAGGGGACAGCGAATGAGCAGTTCTTC. Translating gives CAISEGTANEQFF.

V is TRBV5-1 and J is TRBJ1-4; TRBD1 matches 8 bases. This CDR3 has 15 residues. Germline V gives CDR1 SGHRS, CDR2 YFSETQ. V lost 4 bases and J lost 4; bases outside the gene matches: 6. The DNA of the CDR3 is TGCGCCAGCAGCCTGTACAGGGGGGATAATGAAAAACTGTTTTTT. Translating gives CASSLYRGDNEKLFF.

The rearrangement links TRBV3-1 (or the pseudogene TRBV3-2) to TRBJ2-1; 7 positions match TRBD2. With V trimmed by 6 bases and J by 6 bases, 8 bases remained unmatched. The CDR3 spans 14 residues. In germline, CDR1 is LGHDT, CDR2 YNNKEL (reference sequence). CDR3 sequence reads: CASSPLGGINEQFF. The CDR3 nucleotides are TGTGCCAGCAGTCCTCTCGGGGGGATCAATGAGCAGTTCTTC.

This sequence joins TRBV6-5 and TRBJ2-7, with a possible D match to TRBD1 (6 bases). Trimming took off 7 bases at V and 1 base at J, with 11 bases between the two ends. This CDR3 has 13 amino acids. Germline V lookup: CDR1 MNHEY, CDR2 SVGAGI. CDR3 bases: TGTGCCAGCACCCAAGGGGGATCCTACGAGCAGTACTTC. It codes for CASTQGGSYEQYF.

This chain uses TRBV24-1 with TRBJ2-7, with D unresolved. From germline, CDR1 is KGHDR and CDR2 SFDVKD. The ends were cut back, 4 bases at V and 9 bases at J, with 15 bases in the middle. This CDR3 spans 13 amino acids. The CDR3 nucleotides read TGTGCCACCAGTGACCCAGGAAACACCCCGCAGTACTTC. Translation: CATSDPGNTPQYF.